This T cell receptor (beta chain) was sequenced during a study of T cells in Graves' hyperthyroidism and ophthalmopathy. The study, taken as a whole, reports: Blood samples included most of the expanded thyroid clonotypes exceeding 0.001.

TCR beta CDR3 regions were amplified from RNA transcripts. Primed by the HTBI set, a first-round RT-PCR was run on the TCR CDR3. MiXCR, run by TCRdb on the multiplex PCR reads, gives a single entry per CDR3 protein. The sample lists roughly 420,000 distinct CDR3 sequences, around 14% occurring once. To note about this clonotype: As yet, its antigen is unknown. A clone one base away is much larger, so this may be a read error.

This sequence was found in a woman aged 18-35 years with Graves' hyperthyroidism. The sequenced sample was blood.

The CDR3 sequence is CAGSWSGFYEQYF. The CDR3 region has the DNA TGTGCCGGCAGCTGGAGCGGGTTCTACGAGCAGTACTTC. The chain couples TRBV5-4 to TRBJ2-7, with D possibly matching TRBD2 (6 bases). The CDR3 runs to 13 residues. Germline values: CDR1 SGHNT, CDR2 YYREEE (reference sequence).